What follows are 19 T cell receptor beta chains derived from one specimen sequenced in a study of siplizumab effects on memory and regulatory T cells. The protocol was immunoSEQ multiplex PCR, while the TCRdb copy is restricted to in-frame clones and leaves out a portion. The sample shows roughly 26,000 clones, 84% of them seen only once. Sequencing used memory CD4+ T cells sorted from blood. The receptors shown here come from a human donor in good health.

CDR3 region: CASSLRNGGYTEAFF. In nucleotides, the CDR3 is TGTGCCAGCAGCTTGCGGAATGGGGGTTACACTGAAGCTTTCTTT. The rearrangement joins TRBV5-4 to TRBJ1-1, with D possibly being TRBD1 (5 bases). Germline-derived CDR1 and CDR2 are SGHNT and YYREEE (reference sequence). V lost 1 base and J lost 3, with 13 bases in between. This CDR3 comprises 15 residues.

This chain links TRBV2 with TRBJ2-3, with D perhaps matching TRBD2 (6 bases). Trimming stripped 2 bases from V and 4 bases from J, with 13 bases between. The CDR3 covers 15 residues. Germline CDR1 SNHLY, CDR2 FYNNEI. This chain's CDR3 is CASSENSGGSDTQYF. CDR3 coding DNA: TGTGCCAGCAGTGAAAACTCCGGGGGTTCAGATACGCAGTATTTT.

This clone was counted a few times. The CDR3: CAISPGPRSPQHF. CDR3 DNA: TGTGCCATCAGTCCGGGACCGCGTTCGCCCCAGCATTTT. The V call is TRBV10-3, the J call TRBJ1-5; the D gene is possibly TRBD1 (5 bases). The V and J ends lost 5 bases and 9 bases respectively, with 14 bases between them. CDR3 length equals 13 residues. Germline CDR1 and CDR2: ENHRY and SYGVKD.

This clone turned up a few times. This chain connects TRBV9 to TRBJ2-7; D is perhaps TRBD1 or TRBD2 (5 bases each). Germline V gene data show CDR1 as SGDLS and CDR2 as YYNGEE. This CDR3 comprises 14 residues. V dropped 0 bases and J dropped 5 bases, with 12 bases sitting between them. In DNA form, the CDR3 reads TGTGCCAGCAGCGTAGGAGGGACGGCCCACGAGCAGTACTTC. This translates into CASSVGGTAHEQYF.

This rearrangement joins TRBV5-5 to TRBJ1-1; a possible D gene is TRBD1 (6 bases). This CDR3 is 14 amino acids long. The V end lost 5 bases, the J end lost 1 base, and 12 bases lay between the germline ends. Germline lookup yields CDR1 SGHKS and CDR2 YYEKEE (reference sequence). The CDR3: CASRYRAGNTEAFF. CDR3 nucleotide sequence: TGTGCCAGCAGATACAGGGCAGGGAACACTGAAGCTTTCTTT.

This rearrangement joins TRBV9 to TRBJ2-6; TRBD1 matches 8 bases. V was clipped by 1 base and J by 0 bases; unmatched bases: 9. CDR3 length equals 19 residues. Germline CDR1 is SGDLS and CDR2 is YYNGEE. CDR3 coding DNA: TGTGCCAGCAGCGTAAGAACCGGGACAGGAGTCTCTGGGGCCAACGTCCTGACTTTC. Translating it yields CASSVRTGTGVSGANVLTF.

The genes are TRBV12-5 and TRBJ1-3, with D hard to call. CDR1 and CDR2 from the germline V gene are LGHNT and FRNRAP. The CDR3 consists of 13 residues. V lost 4 bases and J lost 0, with 4 bases in between. The CDR3 region has the DNA TGTGCTAGTGGTTCTCTCTCTGGAAACACCATATATTTT. Translated, it gives CASGSLSGNTIYF.

V gene TRBV2 combines with J gene TRBJ2-2; D is ambiguous. CDR1 and CDR2 (germline): SNHLY, FYNNEI. Trimming removed 6 bases at V and 4 bases at J, with 9 bases between. The CDR3 contains 13 residues. This CDR3 reads CASRLVGTGELFF. In DNA, the CDR3 is TGTGCCAGCAGACTTGTTGGCACCGGGGAGCTGTTTTTT.

This chain uses TRBV5-4 with TRBJ2-1; D is uncertain. Germline loops: CDR1 SGHNT, CDR2 YYREEE (reference sequence). V was trimmed by 0 bases and J by 0 bases, leaving 7 bases between them. This CDR3 region has 15 residues. This CDR3 is CASSLDQSSYNEQFF. In DNA form, the CDR3 reads TGTGCCAGCAGCTTGGATCAGAGCTCCTACAATGAGCAGTTCTTC.

The V gene is TRBV2, the J gene TRBJ2-1, with D possibly matching TRBD2 (5 bases). Per the germline V gene, CDR1 is SNHLY and CDR2 is FYNNEI. Trimming cost V 8 bases and J 0 bases, with 11 bases left between them. The length of the CDR3 is 14 residues. CDR3 nucleotides: TGTGCCAGCGTGGACTCGAGCTCCTACAATGAGCAGTTCTTC. Amino acid sequence: CASVDSSSYNEQFF. Drawing the rest from reference TRBV2 and TRBJ2-1, the complete variable domain is EPEVTQTPSHQVTQMGQEVILRCVPISNHLYFYWYRQILGQKVEFLVSFYNNEISEKSEIFDDQFSVERPDGSNFTLKIRSTKLEDSAMYFCASVDSSSYNEQFFGPGTRLTVL.

This rearrangement joins TRBV2 to TRBJ2-4; D remains ambiguous. V shed 3 bases and J shed 3 bases, with 9 bases lying between them. CDR1 SNHLY and CDR2 FYNNEI come from the germline V gene. CDR3 length equals 14 residues. CDR3 region: CASSDGESKNIQYF. The DNA for the CDR3 is TGTGCCAGCAGTGATGGGGAAAGCAAAAACATTCAGTACTTC.

The CDR3 here is CASSLESQPYGYTF. The CDR3 DNA reads as TGCGCCAGCAGCTTGGAGAGCCAACCCTATGGCTACACCTTC. This chain uses TRBV5-1 with TRBJ1-2; D ambiguous. The germline V and J ends were trimmed by 0 bases and 4 bases, with 10 bases remaining between them. Germline V gene data show CDR1 as SGHRS and CDR2 as YFSETQ. The CDR3 runs to 14 residues.

The chain joins TRBV19 to TRBJ1-1; D is possibly TRBD1 (5 bases). Germline lookup yields CDR1 LNHDA and CDR2 SQIVND (reference sequence). CDR3 size: 16 residues. Trimming cost V 7 bases and J 1 base, with 19 bases left between them. The CDR3: CASTPGNPGANTEAFF. DNA of the CDR3: TGTGCCAGTACTCCAGGGAATCCGGGAGCGAACACTGAAGCTTTCTTT.

The V gene is TRBV12-5, the J gene TRBJ2-7; 10 bases map to TRBD2. This CDR3 has 16 residues. CDR1 LGHNT and CDR2 FRNRAP come from the germline V gene. Trimming took 4 bases from V and 3 from J; bases not matched to a gene: 9. The CDR3 loop reads CASGSTGTSANYEQYF. CDR3 DNA sequence: TGTGCTAGTGGTTCCACTGGGACTAGCGCCAACTACGAGCAGTACTTC.

In its sample, this clone was seen once. The chain uses TRBV28 and TRBJ1-2; the D gene is possibly TRBD1 (5 bases). Germline lookup yields CDR1 MDHEN and CDR2 SYDVKM. Trimming cost V 5 bases and J 8 bases, with 18 bases left between them. The CDR3 covers 14 residues. CDR3 loop: CASSDSGGMGGYTF. CDR3 bases: TGTGCCAGCAGTGACTCCGGGGGAATGGGAGGCTACACCTTC.

The chain couples TRBV9 to TRBJ2-3; no reliable D call. The CDR3 consists of 16 residues. V lost 0 bases and J 0 bases, leaving 11 bases between the germline ends. Germline loops: CDR1 SGDLS, CDR2 YYNGEE. The CDR3 nucleotides are TGTGCCAGCAGCGTAGAGGGCCAAAGTAGCACAGATACGCAGTATTTT. Translated, it gives CASSVEGQSSTDTQYF. Together with reference TRBV9 and TRBJ2-3, the CDR3 gives the full variable domain: DSGVTQTPKHLITATGQRVTLRCSPRSGDLSVYWYQQSLDQGLQFLIQYYNGEERAKGNILERFSAQQFPDLHSELNLSSLELGDSALYFCASSVEGQSSTDTQYFGPGTRLTVL.

The J gene is TRBJ1-2, the V gene TRBV4-1, with TRBD1 identical over 8 bases. Germline CDR1 reads MGHRA; CDR2 reads YSYEKL. The CDR3 contains 17 residues. Trimming cost V 3 bases and J 4 bases; bases outside gene matches: 13. The CDR3 here is CASSQDINRGKSYGYTF. Here the CDR3 DNA reads TGCGCCAGCAGCCAGGATATTAACAGGGGGAAGAGCTATGGCTACACCTTC.

The chain uses TRBV30 and TRBJ2-3; TRBD2 is a possible D gene (6 bases). CDR1 GTSNPN and CDR2 SVGIG come from the germline V gene (reference sequence). V was clipped by 8 bases and J by 1 base, with 16 bases between them. The length of the CDR3 is 14 residues. The CDR3 region is CATGSGTRTDTQYF. CDR3 DNA sequence: TGTGCCACCGGTAGCGGAACACGCACAGATACGCAGTATTTT. The full variable domain, its missing parts supplied by reference TRBV30 and TRBJ2-3, is SQTIHQWPATLVQPVGSPLSLECTVEGTSNPNLYWYRQAAGRGLQLLFYSVGIGQISSEVPQNLSASRPQDRQFILSSKKLLLSDSGFYLCATGSGTRTDTQYFGPGTRLTVL.

The J gene is TRBJ1-5, the V gene TRBV7-3; D call uncertain. Trimming cost V 3 bases and J 0 bases, with 9 bases left between them. CDR1 SGHTA and CDR2 FQGTGA come from the germline V gene. The length of the CDR3 is 15 residues. The CDR3 loop reads CASSLDGYSNQPQHF. The CDR3 bases are TGTGCCAGCAGCTTGGATGGGTATAGCAATCAGCCCCAGCATTTT. Drawing the rest from reference TRBV7-3 and TRBJ1-5, the complete variable domain is GAGVSQTPSNKVTEKGKYVELRCDPISGHTALYWYRQSLGQGPEFLIYFQGTGAADDSGLPNDRFFAVRPEGSVSTLKIQRTERGDSAVYLCASSLDGYSNQPQHFGDGTRLSIL.